Listed below are T cell receptor beta chains from one sample, sequenced in a study of technical replicates of blood from several donors. Clones were read by immunoSEQ multiplex PCR, and TCRdb kept only the in-frame ones, dropping some. The sample records approximately 59,000 clones, approximately 83% being singletons. The specimen sequenced was PBMCs. These receptors were taken from a human donor in good health. Some clones in this sample may be carry-over from other donors' samples. The CDR3 runs from the conserved cysteine through the conserved F or W. D genes are given only for firm matches. Some rows have no size entry. The others give once, few or many, or a class for an expanded clone.

v_gene	abundance	j_gene	d_gene	CDR3nt	CDR3aa
TRBV11-2	.	TRBJ2-4	TRBD2	TGTGCCAGCAGCTTAGGAGTAGCGGGTCTCTCTGGAGCCAAAAACATTCAGTACTTC	CASSLGVAGLSGAKNIQYF
TRBV19	.	TRBJ2-3	.	TGTGCCAGTAGACCAGGGTTTAGCACAGATACGCAGTATTTT	CASRPGFSTDTQYF
TRBV5-1	medium-sized	TRBJ2-1	TRBD2	TGCGCCAGCAGCTCTAGCGGGGGGTACAATGAGCAGTTCTTC	CASSSSGGYNEQFF
TRBV28	.	TRBJ2-4	TRBD2	TGTGCCAGCAGTCCGGGGGGAGTTTCAAACATTCAGTACTTC	CASSPGGVSNIQYF
TRBV12-5	.	TRBJ1-3	TRBD1	TGTGCTAGTGGTTTGGACAGGGGAATTGCTGGAAACACCATATATTTT	CASGLDRGIAGNTIYF
TRBV9	.	TRBJ1-3	.	TGTGCCAGCAGCGTCGATGTGCGGGGGTCGGGAAACACCATATATTTT	CASSVDVRGSGNTIYF
TRBV5-4	.	TRBJ2-7	TRBD1	TGTGCCAGCAGCCGCCGGGCAGGGGGTTCCTACGAGCAGTACTTC	CASSRRAGGSYEQYF
TRBV7-2	once	TRBJ1-5	.	TGTGCCAGCAGCCTGAACCAGCGTCAGCCCCAGCATTTT	CASSLNQRQPQHF
TRBV4-1	once	TRBJ2-3	TRBD1	TGCGCCAGCAGCCAAGGGGACAGAGGTTCTATAGATACGCAGTATTTT	CASSQGDRGSIDTQYF
TRBV5-1	.	TRBJ1-1	TRBD1	TGCGCCAGCAGCGGTGACAGGGGTACGAACACTGAAGCTTTCTTT	CASSGDRGTNTEAFF
TRBV5-3	once	TRBJ2-3	TRBD2	TGTGCCAGCCTCGCACTAGCGGGGGGGCTCCAAGACACAGATACGCAGTATTTT	CASLALAGGLQDTDTQYF
TRBV30	.	TRBJ1-2	TRBD1	TGTGCCTGGACCAAATATAACAAAGTCAACAGGGGACGTGGCTACACCTTC	CAWTKYNKVNRGRGYTF
TRBV7-9	.	TRBJ2-3	TRBD1	TGTGCCAGCAGCATGGGAACAGGGGGCGGGAGAGATACGCAGTATTTT	CASSMGTGGGRDTQYF
TRBV19	.	TRBJ2-1	.	TGTGCCAGTAGTGCCCGGGACACTTCCTACAATGAGCAGTTCTTC	CASSARDTSYNEQFF
TRBV27	.	TRBJ2-3	TRBD1	TGTGCCAGCAGGGGACAGGGGTTGGATACGCAGTATTTT	CASRGQGLDTQYF
TRBV30	.	TRBJ1-4	.	TGTGCCTGGAGTAGGTTAAGGGGTGCAACTAATGAAAAACTGTTTTTT	CAWSRLRGATNEKLFF
TRBV2	.	TRBJ2-6	.	TGTGCCAGCAGTCTTCGTAGCTCTGGGGCCAACGTCCTGACTTTC	CASSLRSSGANVLTF
TRBV7-9	.	TRBJ2-7	TRBD1	TGTGCCAGCAGCTTCCGGACAGGGCTCGAGCAGTACTTC	CASSFRTGLEQYF
TRBV7-6	.	TRBJ1-4	.	TGTGCCAGCGGACCTTTGACAGGAAATATTGCAACTAATGAAAAACTGTTTTTT	CASGPLTGNIATNEKLFF
TRBV7-6	.	TRBJ1-5	.	TGTGCCAGCAGTTTACAAGCCGATCGGAATCAGCCCCAGCATTTT	CASSLQADRNQPQHF
TRBV7-3	medium-sized	TRBJ2-7	TRBD2	TGTGCCAGCAGCTACAAGACTAGCGGGAAATCCTACGAGCAGTACTTC	CASSYKTSGKSYEQYF
TRBV18	few	TRBJ1-1	.	TGTGCCAGCTCACCACCCTCTCGGAGCGTCGGCACTGAAGCTTTCTTT	CASSPPSRSVGTEAFF
TRBV5-1	.	TRBJ2-5	TRBD2	TGCGCCAGCAGCTTAGGAACGCGGGGGGCCGGCCAAGAGACCCAGTACTTC	CASSLGTRGAGQETQYF
TRBV7-8	.	TRBJ1-2	TRBD1	TGTGCCAGCAGCTTACCAGGGACAGCTAACTATGGCTACACCTTC	CASSLPGTANYGYTF
TRBV7-8	.	TRBJ2-4	.	TGTGCCAGCAGCTCGACTCGCTTCAGGGATCCCAAAAACATTCAGTACTTC	CASSSTRFRDPKNIQYF
TRBV18	.	TRBJ2-6	.	TGTGCCAGCTCACCGTCACAGGGCGTCCTGACTTTC	CASSPSQGVLTF
TRBV11-2	.	TRBJ2-1	.	TGTGCCAGCAGCTGGCAATCTTCCAGCTCCTACAATGAGCAGTTCTTC	CASSWQSSSSYNEQFF
TRBV28	.	TRBJ1-1	.	TGTGCCTTGGGGGGGGAGAACACTGAAGCTTTCTTT	CALGGENTEAFF
TRBV19	.	TRBJ1-5	TRBD1	TGTGCCAGTAAGATCGGGACAGGGGGTCTGCCCCAGCATTTT	CASKIGTGGLPQHF
TRBV21-1	.	TRBJ1-6	.	TGTGCCAGCAGCAAAAGTCTGATAGATTCACCCCTCCACTTT	CASSKSLIDSPLHF
TRBV5-4	.	TRBJ2-3	.	TGTGCCAGCAGCTCCCATAGCGGCTCCACAGATACGCAGTATTTT	CASSSHSGSTDTQYF
TRBV9	.	TRBJ2-2	.	TGTGCCAGCAGCGTAGACTTCACCGGGGAGCTGTTTTTT	CASSVDFTGELFF
TRBV5-6	.	TRBJ2-7	TRBD1	TGTGCCAGCAGGTCCCGGGACAGGGGACGCGAGCAGTACTTC	CASRSRDRGREQYF
TRBV25-1	.	TRBJ1-1	TRBD1	TGTGCCAGCAGTCGACAGGGCCTGAACACTGAAGCTTTCTTT	CASSRQGLNTEAFF
TRBV4-3	.	TRBJ1-1	TRBD1	TGCGCCAGCAGCCAAAGAGGGACAGGCAGAGGAGCTTTCTTT	CASSQRGTGRGAFF
TRBV5-8	.	TRBJ1-5	TRBD1	TGTGCCAGCAGCCCGCGACAGACAGGGGATCAGCCCCAGCATTTT	CASSPRQTGDQPQHF
TRBV5-1	.	TRBJ2-3	TRBD2	TGCGCCAGCATGCCGGCTAGCGGGAGCACAGATACGCAGTATTTT	CASMPASGSTDTQYF
TRBV30	.	TRBJ2-7	.	TGTGCCTGGAAGGGGGGGACCTACGAGCAGTACTTC	CAWKGGTYEQYF